This T cell receptor beta chain emerged from a study of control samples from healthy donors and cancer patients. This CDR3 contains 15 residues. Germline loops: CDR1 SGHTA, CDR2 FQGNSA. V shed 1 base and J shed 4 bases, with 11 bases lying between them. Profiling relied on immunoSEQ multiplex PCR, and the TCRdb table lists in-frame clones only, not all of them. The sample holds around 7,000 clones, less than 85% seen once. This TCR was sampled from a man aged 65 to 79 with lung cancer. Sequencing used PBMCs. The rearrangement links TRBV7-2 to TRBJ1-3; the D is unclear. CDR3 protein: CASSLVGGGGNTIYF. The CDR3 DNA sequence: TGTGCCAGCAGCTTAGTTGGTGGAGGGGGAAACACCATATATTTT.